The 20 T cell receptor beta chains below all came from one sample that was sequenced in a study of identical twins (dated by TCRdb to 2016 to 2017). Libraries were constructed by 5' RACE. This sample was sequenced with an Illumina HiSeq 2000. TCRdb trimmed public reads at Q25 via fastp, called clones via MiXCR and kept in-frame beta chains. Each CDR3 protein gets just one entry, which takes the most common genes and DNA from the rows behind it. The sample table holds 550,000 to 800,000 distinct CDR3 sequences, of which about 7.1% were seen once. Approximately 1.5% of the sample lies in the top ten. The data also belong to a second study, concerning yellow fever vaccine responses in identical twins.

Input material: PBMCs. These receptors all come from a woman under 30 in good health.

The CDR3 here is CASSTYLMGQETQYF. CDR3 DNA sequence: TGTGCCAGCAGCACTTACTTAATGGGACAAGAGACCCAGTACTTC. The chain couples TRBV7-8 to TRBJ2-5, with unresolved D. V was pared by 5 bases and J by 2 bases, with 15 bases between. This CDR3 is 15 amino acids long. Germline V gives CDR1 SGHVS, CDR2 FQNEAQ.

This clonotype has more than one count but fewer than ten. The V gene is TRBV29-1, the J gene TRBJ2-5; D uncertain. The CDR3 length is 13 residues. Trimming cost V 6 bases and J 1 base, with 12 bases left between them. In germline, CDR1 is SQVTM, CDR2 ANQGSEA. The CDR3 nucleotides are TGCAGCGTGCGCACAGTTTTCCAAGAGACCCAGTACTTC. This sequence encodes CSVRTVFQETQYF. Using reference TRBV29-1 and TRBJ2-5 for the parts outside the CDR3, the full variable domain is SAVISQKPSRDICQRGTSLTIQCQVDSQVTMMFWYRQQPGQSLTLIATANQGSEATYESGFVIDKFPISRPNLTFSTLTVSNMSPEDSSIYLCSVRTVFQETQYFGPGTRLLVL.

This clonotype was seen only a few times. V gene TRBV20-1 combines with J gene TRBJ2-2; D is perhaps TRBD1 (6 bases). Germline-derived CDR1 and CDR2 are DFQATT and SNEGSKA (reference sequence). This CDR3 region has 15 residues. The V gene lost 2 bases and the J gene lost 1 base, with 11 bases spanning the gap. In DNA form, the CDR3 reads TGCAGTGCTAGACCGGGACATCTGAACACCGGGGAGCTGTTTTTT. This gives the protein CSARPGHLNTGELFF.

This clonotype was counted many times. V gene TRBV12-3 or TRBV12-4 combines with J gene TRBJ1-1; D call uncertain. This CDR3 contains 11 residues. Trimming pared 6 bases from V and 7 bases from J, leaving 9 bases between. CDR3 region: CASRSVYEAFF. The CDR3 bases are TGTGCCAGCAGATCAGTTTATGAAGCTTTCTTT.

The genes are TRBV5-1 and TRBJ2-7; D call uncertain. The V gene's germline CDR1 is SGHRS and CDR2 YFSETQ. The CDR3 runs to 12 residues. V dropped 2 bases and J dropped 7 bases, with 10 bases sitting between them. As DNA, the CDR3 is TGCGCCAGCAGCTTAGGCAGGATGGAGCAGTACTTC. Protein sequence: CASSLGRMEQYF. The full variable domain, with the rest looked up from reference TRBV5-1 and TRBJ2-7, is KAGVTQTPRYLIKTRGQQVTLSCSPISGHRSVSWYQQTPGQGLQFLFEYFSETQRNKGNFPGRFSGRQFSNSRSEMNVSTLELGDSALYLCASSLGRMEQYFGPGTRLTVT.

This clonotype showed up many times. This rearrangement joins TRBV12-3 or TRBV12-4 to TRBJ1-6; D possibly corresponds to TRBD1 (5 bases). The germline V and J ends were trimmed by 0 bases and 9 bases, with 12 bases remaining between them. The CDR3 covers 15 residues. The CDR3 here is CASSLAGGLASPLHF. CDR3 coding DNA: TGTGCCAGCAGTTTAGCGGGGGGTTTGGCTTCACCCCTCCACTTT.

The chain couples TRBV20-1 to TRBJ2-2; the D is unclear. The CDR3 covers 13 residues. The V gene's germline CDR1 is DFQATT and CDR2 SNEGSKA (reference sequence). The V gene lost 6 bases and the J gene lost 0 bases, with 8 bases spanning the gap. CDR3 DNA: TGCAGTGCCACGGTCCCGAACACCGGGGAGCTGTTTTTT. This gives the protein CSATVPNTGELFF.

CDR3 protein: CASSSRVAGHF. In DNA, the CDR3 is TGCGCCAGCAGCTCCAGAGTAGCGGGGCATTTT. V is TRBV5-1 and J is TRBJ1-5; D is unclear. Trimming shortened V by 3 bases and J by 15 bases, and 13 bases separated the two germline ends. The CDR3 length is 11 residues. CDR1 is SGHRS and CDR2 is YFSETQ in the germline V gene.

This clonotype was seen at least ten times. This chain joins TRBV20-1 and TRBJ2-7; tentative D call: TRBD1 (6 bases). The CDR3 covers 14 residues. Germline loops: CDR1 DFQATT, CDR2 SNEGSKA (reference sequence). Trimming removed 1 base at V and 4 bases at J, with 14 bases between. The CDR3 is CSARALDRSYEQYF. CDR3 coding DNA: TGCAGTGCTAGAGCCCTAGACAGGTCGTACGAGCAGTACTTC.

This clonotype was detected a few times. V gene TRBV5-8 combines with J gene TRBJ1-3; D is perhaps TRBD1 (5 bases). The germline gives CDR1 SGHTS, CDR2 YDEGEE. The ends were cut back, 2 bases at V and 4 bases at J, with 10 bases in the middle. The CDR3 runs to 14 residues. The DNA of the CDR3 is TGTGCCAGCAGCTTTGCAGGGTTCGGAAACACCATATATTTT. It translates to CASSFAGFGNTIYF.

This clonotype was seen a few times. The chain recombines TRBV5-1 with TRBJ2-1; TRBD2 agrees at 12 bases. Germline lookup yields CDR1 SGHRS and CDR2 YFSETQ. J was trimmed by 0 bases and V by 2 bases; bases with no gene match: 3. The CDR3 is 17 residues long. The CDR3 loop reads CASSLRTSGNSYNEQFF. The CDR3 coding sequence is TGCGCCAGCAGCTTACGGACTAGCGGGAACTCCTACAATGAGCAGTTCTTC.

The J gene is TRBJ2-6, the V gene TRBV20-1; TRBD2 aligns across 13 bases. V gave up 5 bases and J gave up 2 bases; unmatched junction bases: 3. Germline assignment: CDR1 DFQATT and CDR2 SNEGSKA (reference sequence). The CDR3 has 16 amino acids. This CDR3 reads CSAPGLAGAGANVLTF. The DNA of the CDR3 is TGCAGTGCTCCCGGACTAGCGGGAGCTGGGGCCAACGTCCTGACTTTC.

In its sample, this clonotype was seen a few times. The genes are TRBV5-1 and TRBJ1-1; D is ambiguous. Trimming left V 4 bases short and J 1 base short, with 8 bases between. CDR1 and CDR2 (germline): SGHRS, YFSETQ. This CDR3 comprises 13 residues. The CDR3 coding sequence is TGCGCCAGCAGCAATACAGAGAACACTGAAGCTTTCTTT. It yields the protein CASSNTENTEAFF.

This clonotype has a count of ten or more. The J gene is TRBJ1-5, the V gene TRBV12-3 or TRBV12-4; D is unresolved. The CDR3 is 15 residues long. With 4 bases removed from V and 6 bases from J, the gap between germline ends came to 16 bases. CDR3 sequence: CASSSHRGGRQPQHF. DNA of the CDR3: TGTGCCAGCAGTTCCCATCGGGGTGGTCGTCAGCCCCAGCATTTT.

This clonotype was detected many times. The rearrangement links TRBV7-9 to TRBJ1-1; a weak D match, TRBD1 (5 bases). This CDR3 has 14 amino acids. V gave up 5 bases and J gave up 5 bases, with 15 bases separating them. Germline V gene data show CDR1 as SEHNR and CDR2 as FQNEAQ (reference sequence). CDR3 DNA: TGTGCCAGCAGCAAACAAGGGGTAGAGACTGAAGCTTTCTTT. As protein: CASSKQGVETEAFF.

The rearrangement links TRBV29-1 to TRBJ1-1; TRBD1 aligns across 7 bases. This CDR3 comprises 13 residues. Germline V gene lookup returns CDR1 SQVTM and CDR2 ANQGSEA. The junction had 6 bases not matched to a gene; V was cut back by 7 bases and J by 1 base. CDR3 sequence reads: CSGRGQTNTEAFF. The CDR3 bases are TGCAGCGGGAGGGGACAGACGAACACTGAAGCTTTCTTT.

The rearrangement uses TRBV3-1 and TRBJ2-7, with D possibly matching TRBD2 (5 bases). Trimming took 0 bases from V and 3 from J, leaving 6 bases between them. From germline, CDR1 is LGHDT and CDR2 YNNKEL (reference sequence). CDR3 size: 13 residues. CDR3 coding DNA: TGTGCCAGCAGCCAAGAGAGCGGCTACGAGCAGTACTTC. Translating it yields CASSQESGYEQYF.

J is TRBJ2-5 and V is TRBV9; 13 bases are shared with TRBD2. This CDR3 is 18 amino acids long. The germline V gene encodes CDR1 SGDLS and CDR2 YYNGEE. Trimming cost V 4 bases and J 2 bases; bases outside gene matches: 11. CDR3 DNA sequence: TGTGCCAGCAGCCGAGGGACTAGCGGGGCTACTGTACAAGAGACCCAGTACTTC. It specifies CASSRGTSGATVQETQYF.

This sequence joins TRBV10-3 and TRBJ2-4; D gene uncertain. Deletions cut 2 bases from V and 0 bases from J, with 5 bases between. The CDR3 is made up of 14 amino acids. From germline, CDR1 is ENHRY and CDR2 SYGVKD. CDR3: CAISENRAKNIQYF. The CDR3 nucleotides are TGTGCCATCAGTGAGAACAGAGCCAAAAACATTCAGTACTTC.

This clonotype was picked up many times. The genes are TRBV20-1 and TRBJ2-1, with a tentative D call TRBD2 (5 bases). V dropped 6 bases and J dropped 7 bases, with 16 bases sitting between them. Germline CDR1 DFQATT, CDR2 SNEGSKA (reference sequence). The CDR3 sequence is 13 residues long. DNA of the CDR3: TGCAGTGCCTCGAGAGGCACGGGGAATGAGCAGTTCTTC. Amino acids: CSASRGTGNEQFF.